Listed below are T cell receptor beta chains from one sample, sequenced in a study of cytomegalovirus exposure and HLA in healthy donors. Sequencing was performed with immunoSEQ multiplex PCR; in TCRdb, only in-frame clones are kept and a portion is missing. Its table lists approximately 140,000 clones. What was sequenced was PBMCs. The receptors here all came from a young woman in good health and CMV-seronegative. Both conserved end residues are part of each CDR3. The D gene is left open where the match is weak.

J gene: TRBJ2-3; D gene: TRBD1; V gene: TRBV5-5; CDR3 protein: CASSPGTGGLSSDTQYF; CDR3 DNA: TGTGCCAGCAGCCCAGGGACAGGGGGACTCTCGTCGGATACGCAGTATTTT
J gene: TRBJ2-3; D gene: TRBD2; V gene: TRBV29-1; CDR3 protein: CSVMGGRSSTDTQYF; CDR3 DNA: TGCAGCGTGATGGGGGGGAGATCAAGCACAGATACGCAGTATTTT
J gene: TRBJ2-2; D gene: TRBD1; V gene: TRBV27; CDR3 protein: CASSFDRGGTGELFF; CDR3 DNA: TGTGCCAGCAGTTTCGACAGGGGTGGGACCGGGGAGCTGTTTTTT
J gene: TRBJ1-1; D gene: .; V gene: TRBV15; CDR3 protein: CATITTPGNTEAFF; CDR3 DNA: TGTGCCACCATCACCACTCCAGGGAACACTGAAGCTTTCTTT
J gene: TRBJ2-5; D gene: .; V gene: TRBV4-3; CDR3 protein: CASSQDRAGETQYF; CDR3 DNA: TGCGCCAGCAGCCAAGATCGGGCGGGAGAGACCCAGTACTTC
J gene: TRBJ2-3; D gene: .; V gene: TRBV7-9; CDR3 protein: CASSSVSGTDTQYF; CDR3 DNA: TGTGCCAGCAGCTCCGTCTCGGGCACAGATACGCAGTATTTT
J gene: TRBJ1-2; D gene: TRBD1; V gene: TRBV30; CDR3 protein: CAWGTGSGYTF; CDR3 DNA: TGTGCCTGGGGGACAGGAAGCGGCTACACCTTC
J gene: TRBJ2-5; D gene: TRBD2; V gene: TRBV7-3; CDR3 protein: CASGTPGGTQYF; CDR3 DNA: TGTGCCAGCGGCACCCCGGGGGGGACCCAGTACTTC
J gene: TRBJ2-1; D gene: TRBD2; V gene: TRBV18; CDR3 protein: CASSPRGSGSYEQFF; CDR3 DNA: TGTGCCAGCTCGCCCCGGGGTAGCGGGAGCTATGAGCAGTTCTTC
J gene: TRBJ2-5; D gene: .; V gene: TRBV19; CDR3 protein: CASSINGQAQETQYF; CDR3 DNA: TGTGCCAGTAGTATCAATGGGCAGGCCCAAGAGACCCAGTACTTC
J gene: TRBJ2-5; D gene: .; V gene: TRBV30; CDR3 protein: CAWSAQGSVGETQYF; CDR3 DNA: TGTGCCTGGAGTGCCCAGGGGTCTGTCGGAGAGACCCAGTACTTC
J gene: TRBJ2-1; D gene: .; V gene: TRBV6-5; CDR3 protein: CASRTQLGGEQFF; CDR3 DNA: TGTGCCAGCAGGACCCAATTAGGGGGTGAGCAGTTCTTC
J gene: TRBJ2-1; D gene: TRBD1; V gene: TRBV15; CDR3 protein: CATSRPFGTGVGEQFF; CDR3 DNA: TGTGCCACCAGCAGACCCTTTGGGACAGGGGTGGGGGAGCAGTTCTTC
J gene: TRBJ2-3; D gene: .; V gene: TRBV7-2; CDR3 protein: CASSLYATSTDTQYF; CDR3 DNA: TGTGCCAGCAGCTTATATGCGACTAGCACAGATACGCAGTATTTT
J gene: TRBJ2-1; D gene: TRBD2; V gene: TRBV9; CDR3 protein: CASSALAGSYNEQFF; CDR3 DNA: TGTGCCAGCAGCGCCTTAGCGGGCTCCTACAATGAGCAGTTCTTC
J gene: TRBJ2-1; D gene: TRBD2; V gene: TRBV11-3; CDR3 protein: CASSLTSGLSYNEQFF; CDR3 DNA: TGTGCCAGCAGCTTGACTAGCGGGTTATCCTACAATGAGCAGTTCTTC
J gene: TRBJ1-5; D gene: .; V gene: TRBV25-1; CDR3 protein: CASSDVGERQPQHF; CDR3 DNA: TGTGCCAGCAGTGATGTCGGGGAGCGGCAGCCCCAGCATTTT
J gene: TRBJ1-1; D gene: TRBD1; V gene: TRBV30; CDR3 protein: CAWSRTDRGGTEAFF; CDR3 DNA: TGTGCCTGGAGTCGTACTGACAGGGGAGGCACTGAAGCTTTCTTT
J gene: TRBJ2-3; D gene: .; V gene: TRBV7-3; CDR3 protein: CASSLDYPTDTQYF; CDR3 DNA: TGTGCCAGCAGCTTAGACTACCCCACAGATACGCAGTATTTT
J gene: TRBJ1-5; D gene: .; V gene: TRBV15; CDR3 protein: CATSVPGWRNQPQHF; CDR3 DNA: TGTGCCACCAGCGTCCCAGGTTGGCGCAATCAGCCCCAGCATTTT
J gene: TRBJ2-4; D gene: TRBD1; V gene: TRBV9; CDR3 protein: CASSVGQGPGDKNIQYF; CDR3 DNA: TGTGCCAGCAGCGTGGGACAGGGACCCGGGGACAAAAACATTCAGTACTTC
J gene: TRBJ2-2; D gene: TRBD1; V gene: TRBV5-6; CDR3 protein: CASSWDRNTGELFF; CDR3 DNA: TGTGCCAGCAGCTGGGACAGGAACACCGGGGAGCTGTTTTTT
J gene: TRBJ2-6; D gene: TRBD1; V gene: TRBV5-6; CDR3 protein: CASNRGLSGANVLTF; CDR3 DNA: TGTGCCAGCAACAGGGGGCTGTCTGGGGCCAACGTCCTGACTTTC
J gene: TRBJ1-1; D gene: .; V gene: TRBV14; CDR3 protein: CASSQEIGGSTEAFF; CDR3 DNA: TGTGCCAGCAGCCAAGAGATAGGAGGGAGCACTGAAGCTTTCTTT
J gene: TRBJ1-1; D gene: .; V gene: TRBV4-1; CDR3 protein: CASSQTSDSILNTEAFF; CDR3 DNA: TGCGCCAGCAGCCAGACGTCGGACAGTATCTTGAACACTGAAGCTTTCTTT
J gene: TRBJ2-3; D gene: .; V gene: TRBV2; CDR3 protein: CASSGETDTQYF; CDR3 DNA: TGTGCCAGCAGCGGGGAGACAGATACGCAGTATTTT
J gene: TRBJ1-1; D gene: .; V gene: TRBV27; CDR3 protein: CASSFTSTNTEAFF; CDR3 DNA: TGTGCCAGCAGTTTCACATCCACGAACACTGAAGCTTTCTTT
J gene: TRBJ2-3; D gene: .; V gene: TRBV11-3; CDR3 protein: CASSLDLRFSSGATDTQYF; CDR3 DNA: TGTGCCAGCAGCTTAGATCTGAGGTTTAGTTCTGGCGCCACAGATACGCAGTATTTT
J gene: TRBJ2-5; D gene: TRBD2; V gene: TRBV4-1; CDR3 protein: CASSLTTSGQQETQYF; CDR3 DNA: TGCGCCAGCAGCCTTACGACTAGCGGGCAACAAGAGACCCAGTACTTC
J gene: TRBJ2-4; D gene: .; V gene: TRBV18; CDR3 protein: CASSPPGALVDIQYF; CDR3 DNA: TGTGCCAGCTCACCACCTGGGGCATTGGTAGACATTCAGTACTTC
J gene: TRBJ2-2; D gene: TRBD1; V gene: TRBV30; CDR3 protein: CAWSDYRGRGELFF; CDR3 DNA: TGTGCCTGGAGTGATTACAGGGGGCGGGGGGAGCTGTTTTTT
J gene: TRBJ2-1; D gene: .; V gene: TRBV7-9; CDR3 protein: CASSEHNEQFF; CDR3 DNA: TGTGCCAGCAGCGAGCACAATGAGCAGTTCTTC
J gene: TRBJ1-5; D gene: .; V gene: TRBV19; CDR3 protein: CASSMRSSRQPSNQPQHF; CDR3 DNA: TGTGCCAGTAGTATGAGATCGTCCAGGCAGCCTAGCAATCAGCCCCAGCATTTT
J gene: TRBJ1-1; D gene: TRBD1; V gene: TRBV28; CDR3 protein: CASSLGDRRTEAFF; CDR3 DNA: TGTGCCAGCAGTTTAGGGGACAGACGCACTGAAGCTTTCTTT
J gene: TRBJ2-1; D gene: TRBD2; V gene: TRBV19; CDR3 protein: CASSIDPPGLANNEQFF; CDR3 DNA: TGTGCCAGTAGTATAGACCCACCGGGACTAGCAAACAATGAGCAGTTCTTC
J gene: TRBJ2-1; D gene: TRBD2; V gene: TRBV6-6; CDR3 protein: CASSYVSGRDNEQFF; CDR3 DNA: TGTGCCAGCAGTTACGTCAGCGGGAGGGACAATGAGCAGTTCTTC
J gene: TRBJ1-1; D gene: TRBD1; V gene: TRBV7-9; CDR3 protein: CASSPWDRGMNTEAFF; CDR3 DNA: TGTGCCAGCAGCCCCTGGGACAGGGGAATGAACACTGAAGCTTTCTTT